This T cell receptor (beta chain) was identified in a study of blood T cell repertoires in COVID-19. Across the whole study: Sites in the United States, Italy and Spain provided acute and convalescent COVID-19 samples. Sources were T cells, B-cell-depleted T cells, or PBMCs; the material itself was cDNA or gDNA.

V was trimmed by 1 base and J by 7 bases, leaving 14 bases between them. Germline V gene sequence: CDR1 SGHNT, CDR2 YYREEE (reference sequence). The CDR3 loop spans 14 amino acids. Original analysis: By means of reference gene primer amplification, nucleated cell counts were estimated. The repertoire was sequenced with immunoSEQ multiplex PCR; TCRdb's copy has only in-frame clones and lacks some. V and J calls and clone size are given by that table; D and trimming were obtained from the DNA. The sample includes roughly 260,000 clones, 70% to 90% of them seen just once. Material: peripheral blood. This sequence was found in a middle-aged woman with acute or convalescent COVID-19. V and J are TRBV5-4 and TRBJ1-2; possibly TRBD1 for D (6 bases). The CDR3 sequence: CASSLRGGATGYTF. The CDR3 DNA reads TGTGCCAGCAGCTTGAGGGGGGGGGCCACTGGCTACACCTTC.